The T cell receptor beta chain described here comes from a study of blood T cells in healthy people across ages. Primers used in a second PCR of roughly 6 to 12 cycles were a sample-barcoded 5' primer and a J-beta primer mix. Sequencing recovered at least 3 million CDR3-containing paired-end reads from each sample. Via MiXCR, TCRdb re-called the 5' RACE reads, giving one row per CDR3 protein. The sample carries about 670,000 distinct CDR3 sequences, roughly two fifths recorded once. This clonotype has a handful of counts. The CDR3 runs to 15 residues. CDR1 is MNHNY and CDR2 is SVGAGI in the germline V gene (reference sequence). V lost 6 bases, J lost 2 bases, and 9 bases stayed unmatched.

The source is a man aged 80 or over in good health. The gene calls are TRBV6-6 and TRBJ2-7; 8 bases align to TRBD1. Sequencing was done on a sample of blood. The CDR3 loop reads CASSSGAGGTYEQYF. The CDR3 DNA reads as TGTGCCAGCAGCTCTGGGGCAGGGGGCACCTACGAGCAGTACTTC.